One and the same sample provided the 21 T cell receptor beta chains below, sequenced in a study of PD-1 blockade in classical Hodgkin lymphoma. Each and every patient relapsed after autologous stem cell transplantation, and patients got differing brentuximab vedotin exposure. The protocol was immunoSEQ multiplex PCR, while the TCRdb copy is restricted to in-frame clones and leaves out a portion. This sample has under 100,000 clones, with about 90% found just once. Here the sequenced sample was peripheral blood mononuclear cells (PBMCs), taken before the second cycle of nivolumab. These receptors all stem from a human donor with classical Hodgkin lymphoma.

The chain carries TRBV9 and TRBJ2-3; tentatively, D is TRBD2 (5 bases). From germline, CDR1 is SGDLS and CDR2 YYNGEE. This CDR3 is built from 15 residues. Trimming left V 0 bases short and J 4 bases short, with 12 bases between. The CDR3 region has the DNA TGTGCCAGCAGCGTAGGGGTCAGCGGATCAGATACGCAGTATTTT. Protein product: CASSVGVSGSDTQYF.

This sequence joins TRBV6-1 and TRBJ2-7; D is possibly TRBD1 (6 bases). V lost 4 bases and J 1 base, leaving 11 bases between the germline ends. The CDR3 is made up of 14 amino acids. The germline CDR1 and CDR2 sequences are MNHNS and SASEGT. The CDR3 bases are TGTGCCAGCAGTGGACGAACAGGGTCCTACGAGCAGTACTTC. It encodes CASSGRTGSYEQYF.

The chain has TRBV11-3 and TRBJ1-3; no clear D gene. Germline-derived CDR1 and CDR2 are SGHNT and YENEEA. The CDR3 loop spans 15 amino acids. The V end was cut by 5 bases, the J end by 4 bases, with 15 bases between. The CDR3 protein is CASSQGGPSGNTIYF. CDR3 DNA: TGTGCCAGCAGCCAAGGAGGGCCCTCGGGAAACACCATATATTTT.

The rearrangement uses TRBV7-9 and TRBJ2-3, with 7 bases that match TRBD2. This CDR3 has 14 residues. The germline V gene has CDR1 SEHNR and CDR2 FQNEAQ (reference sequence). The V segment lost 3 bases and the J segment 5 bases; nucleotides outside the gene matches: 5. The CDR3 sequence is CASSFGLAVDTQYF. The CDR3 DNA is TGTGCCAGCAGCTTCGGGCTAGCGGTAGATACGCAGTATTTT.

This sequence joins TRBV12-5 and TRBJ2-1; tentatively, D is TRBD2 (5 bases). V shed 0 bases and J shed 10 bases, with 19 bases lying between them. CDR3 length: 16 amino acids. Germline CDR1 and CDR2: LGHNT and FRNRAP. CDR3 DNA sequence: TGTGCTAGTGGTTTGGTACTAGGAAGCCGGGTGGAGGAGCAGTTCTTC. Translated, it gives CASGLVLGSRVEEQFF.

The rearrangement joins TRBV5-6 to TRBJ1-1, with no clear D. The CDR3 length is 12 residues. Germline V CDR1 and CDR2: SGHDT, YYEEEE. V gave up 4 bases and J gave up 6 bases, with 10 bases separating them. This chain's CDR3 is CASSAVLAEAFF. The CDR3 coding sequence is TGTGCCAGCAGCGCCGTTTTAGCTGAAGCTTTCTTT.

This clone was counted a single time. CDR3 loop: CASSSHFPGTDTQYF. The CDR3 region has the DNA TGTGCCAGCAGCTCGCACTTCCCAGGGACAGATACGCAGTATTTT. The chain couples TRBV5-4 to TRBJ2-3; the D gene is possibly TRBD1 (5 bases). Germline V gene lookup returns CDR1 SGHNT and CDR2 YYREEE (reference sequence). V lost 3 bases, J lost 3 bases, and 14 bases lay in between. The length of the CDR3 is 15 residues.

The chain employs TRBV7-9 and TRBJ2-2; 10 bases match TRBD1. Germline CDR1 SEHNR, CDR2 FQNEAQ (reference sequence). This CDR3 is 19 amino acids long. The ends lost 5 bases at V and 2 bases at J; junction bases unmatched: 14. The CDR3 nucleotides are TGTGCCAGCAGCCGTCCCGGGACAGGGGATTTCTATAACACCGGGGAGCTGTTTTTT. It codes for CASSRPGTGDFYNTGELFF.

This chain connects TRBV18 to TRBJ2-2, with 9 positions matching TRBD1. V gave up 3 bases and J gave up 2 bases; unmatched junction bases: 1. The V gene's germline CDR1 is KGHSH and CDR2 LQKENI. The CDR3 length is 15 residues. The chain's CDR3 is CASSPGQGNTGELFF. The CDR3 nucleotides are TGTGCCAGCTCACCGGGACAGGGTAACACCGGGGAGCTGTTTTTT. Full variable domain (outside the CDR3, taken from reference TRBV18 and TRBJ2-2): NAGVMQNPRHLVRRRGQEARLRCSPMKGHSHVYWYRQLPEEGLKFMVYLQKENIIDESGMPKERFSAEFPKEGPSILRIQQVVRGDSAAYFCASSPGQGNTGELFFGEGSRLTVL.

The chain uses TRBV30 and TRBJ2-2, with D unclear. Germline loops: CDR1 GTSNPN, CDR2 SVGIG (reference sequence). This CDR3 has 14 amino acids. V was cut by 3 bases and J by 4 bases, with 12 bases left in between. The CDR3 here is CAWRFQAATGELFF. The CDR3 nucleotides are TGTGCCTGGAGGTTTCAGGCAGCCACCGGGGAGCTGTTTTTT.

The CDR3 protein is CASSSLPERGPYNEQFF. The CDR3 DNA sequence: TGTGCCAGCAGTTCCCTTCCCGAAAGGGGCCCCTACAATGAGCAGTTCTTC. V and J are TRBV2 and TRBJ2-1, with TRBD1 as a possible D gene (5 bases). There are 17 residues in the CDR3. Trimming took off 5 bases at V and 2 bases at J, with 19 bases between the two ends. Looked up from germline, CDR1 is SNHLY and CDR2 is FYNNEI.

The V gene is TRBV7-2, the J gene TRBJ2-7; weak D call: TRBD2 (5 bases). V shed 7 bases and J shed 2 bases, with 15 bases lying between them. Germline CDR1 and CDR2: SGHTA and FQGNSA. CDR3 length equals 14 residues. The CDR3 coding sequence is TGTGCCAGCATCCCCGGGGTGCCCCCCTACGAGCAGTACTTC. Protein: CASIPGVPPYEQYF.

V is TRBV19 and J is TRBJ2-1, with 7 positions matching TRBD2. CDR3 size: 15 residues. Germline CDR1 is LNHDA and CDR2 is SQIVND (reference sequence). Trimming cost V 8 bases and J 4 bases; bases outside gene matches: 11. The CDR3 region has the DNA TGTGCCAGTGCGCTAGGCGGGAGCGGGTACAATGAGCAGTTCTTC. The encoded protein is CASALGGSGYNEQFF.

The CDR3 bases are TGTGCCAGCAGCTTTGGGGCAGGAGTTGGCGAGCAGTACTTC. Amino acid sequence: CASSFGAGVGEQYF. This sequence joins TRBV7-9 and TRBJ2-7, with TRBD1 as a possible D gene (5 bases). The V gene's germline CDR1 is SEHNR and CDR2 FQNEAQ (reference sequence). With 3 bases removed from V and 6 bases from J, the gap between germline ends came to 15 bases. The CDR3 contains 14 residues.

V gene TRBV27 combines with J gene TRBJ1-5; maybe TRBD1 (6 bases). The CDR3 covers 15 residues. V was clipped by 6 bases and J by 5 bases, with 17 bases between them. Germline V gives CDR1 MNHEY, CDR2 SMNVEV (reference sequence). The CDR3 region is CASRLAGGPDQPQHF. DNA for the CDR3: TGTGCCAGCAGACTAGCGGGGGGGCCGGATCAGCCCCAGCATTTT.

This chain's CDR3 is CASRSQGAGGEKLFF. CDR3 nucleotide sequence: TGTGCCAGCAGATCACAGGGGGCTGGTGGAGAAAAACTGTTTTTT. This sequence joins TRBV6-1 and TRBJ1-4; 9 bases are shared with TRBD1. CDR1 is MNHNS and CDR2 is SASEGT in the germline V gene. V dropped 6 bases and J dropped 8; count of bases not matched to a gene: 10. The CDR3 has 15 amino acids.

V and J are TRBV9 and TRBJ2-3; TRBD2 agrees at 9 bases. Trimming took 0 bases from V and 3 from J; bases not matched to a gene: 8. The germline CDR1 and CDR2 sequences are SGDLS and YYNGEE. The CDR3 runs to 17 residues. CDR3 DNA sequence: TGTGCCAGCAGCGTAGGAAATGGGCTAGCGGGAACAGATACGCAGTATTTT. Encoded protein: CASSVGNGLAGTDTQYF.

V and J are TRBV5-8 and TRBJ2-7, with D uncertain. Germline V gene sequence: CDR1 SGHTS, CDR2 YDEGEE. Trimming cost V 1 base and J 0 bases, with 11 bases left between them. The length of the CDR3 is 15 residues. This CDR3 reads CASSLHVQSSYEQYF. The CDR3 DNA sequence: TGTGCCAGCAGCTTGCATGTACAGAGCTCCTACGAGCAGTACTTC.

V gene TRBV5-4 combines with J gene TRBJ2-3; 11 nucleotides align to TRBD2. V dropped 0 bases and J dropped 3; count of bases not matched to a gene: 0. This CDR3 is built from 15 residues. Germline CDR1 and CDR2: SGHNT and YYREEE (reference sequence). This CDR3 reads CASSLGLAGTDTQYF. CDR3 in DNA: TGTGCCAGCAGCTTGGGACTAGCGGGGACAGATACGCAGTATTTT.

The V gene is TRBV7-9, the J gene TRBJ1-1, with TRBD1 matching 7 bases. This CDR3 is 13 amino acids long. Germline CDR1 is SEHNR and CDR2 is FQNEAQ (reference sequence). The junction had 9 bases not matched to a gene; V was cut back by 8 bases and J by 6 bases. CDR3 bases: TGTGCCAGCCAGGCAGGGGGTCCGGCTGAAGCTTTCTTT. Translated, it gives CASQAGGPAEAFF.

V usage is TRBV18 and J usage is TRBJ1-1, with TRBD1 identical over 9 bases. Unmatched junction bases numbered 3, after V lost 6 bases and J lost 7 bases. The CDR3 extends over 12 amino acids. The V gene's germline CDR1 is KGHSH and CDR2 LQKENI. The CDR3 protein is CASSRTGVEAFF. The CDR3 DNA sequence: TGTGCCAGCTCCCGGACAGGGGTTGAAGCTTTCTTT.